A selection of T cell receptor beta chains follows, all from one sample in a study of Ad26.COV2.S vaccination and SARS-CoV-2 variants. Using immunoSEQ multiplex PCR, the repertoire was profiled, and TCRdb retains in-frame clones only, with some absent. The sample has 180,000 or so clones, around nine tenths seen once. The input for sequencing was peripheral blood, taken after recovery from COVID-19. All receptors derive from a human donor who had recovered from COVID-19. Both conserved end residues are part of each CDR3. The D gene is left open where the match is weak. Clone size is shown for a subset of rows, as once, few, many or a class of expanded clone.

size: -
J: TRBJ1-4
V: TRBV7-8
D: -
DNA: TGTGCCAGCAGCCCGTTTTGGGGGCCGAATGAAAAACTGTTTTTT
CDR3: CASSPFWGPNEKLFF

size: -
J: TRBJ1-5
V: TRBV28
D: -
DNA: TGTGCCAGCACCACTGGTGGGCAGCCCCAGCATTTT
CDR3: CASTTGGQPQHF

size: -
J: TRBJ2-1
V: TRBV7-8
D: -
DNA: TGTGCCAGCAGCTTAGAAAGGGGCTCCTACAATGAGCAGTTCTTC
CDR3: CASSLERGSYNEQFF

size: -
J: TRBJ1-2
V: TRBV6-5
D: -
DNA: TGTGCCAGCAGTTACGGTCGGAGATATGGCTACACCTTC
CDR3: CASSYGRRYGYTF

size: -
J: TRBJ1-2
V: TRBV27
D: TRBD1
DNA: TGTGCCAGCAGTTTTTCTCCCCGGACAGGGAGTCTCGGCTACACCTTC
CDR3: CASSFSPRTGSLGYTF

size: -
J: TRBJ2-2
V: TRBV6-1
D: -
DNA: TGTGCCAGCAGTGAAGTGAAGGGGCGGGCGGGGCTGTTTTTT
CDR3: CASSEVKGRAGLFF

size: -
J: TRBJ2-5
V: TRBV14
D: -
DNA: TGTGCCAGCAGCCCCGGGAGCGTGGAGACCCAGTACTTC
CDR3: CASSPGSVETQYF

size: -
J: TRBJ2-3
V: TRBV27
D: -
DNA: TGTGCCAGCAGCCGACCACTAGGTGGTGCGCAGTATTTT
CDR3: CASSRPLGGAQYF

size: -
J: TRBJ1-5
V: TRBV28
D: -
DNA: TGTGCCAGCAGGAAGCGAGGATTTAGCAATCAGCCCCAGCATTTT
CDR3: CASRKRGFSNQPQHF

size: few
J: TRBJ2-7
V: TRBV18
D: -
DNA: TGTGCCAGCTCGGGGAACAGTGGCCACGAGCAGTACTTC
CDR3: CASSGNSGHEQYF

size: few
J: TRBJ1-6
V: TRBV14
D: -
DNA: TGTGCCAGCAGCCAGGGTAGGCCCTATAATTCACCCCTCCACTTT
CDR3: CASSQGRPYNSPLHF

size: -
J: TRBJ2-1
V: TRBV19
D: TRBD2
DNA: TGTGCCAGTAGTATAGACAAGAGACTAGCGAGCTCCTACAATGAGCAGTTCTTC
CDR3: CASSIDKRLASSYNEQFF

size: once
J: TRBJ2-2
V: TRBV5-8
D: TRBD1
DNA: TGTGCCAGCAGCTTGGGAGTGGACAGGGCCACCGGGGAGCTGTTTTTT
CDR3: CASSLGVDRATGELFF

size: -
J: TRBJ2-1
V: TRBV30
D: -
DNA: TGTGCCTGGAGTGTACAAGGGGGGGCGGCGTGGCAGTTCTTC
CDR3: CAWSVQGGAAWQFF

size: few
J: TRBJ1-2
V: TRBV28
D: -
DNA: TGTGCCAGCAGTTTAGAGGTAGATTATGGCTACACCTTC
CDR3: CASSLEVDYGYTF

size: -
J: TRBJ1-1
V: TRBV18
D: -
DNA: TGTGCCAGCTCACTGACAGATGTAACTGAAGCTTTCTTT
CDR3: CASSLTDVTEAFF

size: -
J: TRBJ2-7
V: TRBV5-1
D: -
DNA: TGCGCCAGCAGCTTGGGCCCCCCCGGCTCCTACGAGCAGTACTTC
CDR3: CASSLGPPGSYEQYF

size: -
J: TRBJ2-2
V: TRBV3-1/TRBV3-2
D: TRBD2
DNA: TGTGCCAGCAGCCAAGAGGGACTAGCGGGGTACACCGGGGAGCTGTTTTTT
CDR3: CASSQEGLAGYTGELFF

size: -
J: TRBJ1-5
V: TRBV19
D: -
DNA: TGTGCCAGTAGTATCGACGATCAGCCCCAGCATTTT
CDR3: CASSIDDQPQHF

size: -
J: TRBJ2-1
V: TRBV2
D: TRBD2
DNA: TGTGCCAGCAGTGACGTTTGGGGACTAGAGAATGAGCAGTTCTTC
CDR3: CASSDVWGLENEQFF

size: -
J: TRBJ2-2
V: TRBV18
D: -
DNA: TGTGCCAGCTCACCACGGACGGCGAACACCGGGGAGCTGTTTTTT
CDR3: CASSPRTANTGELFF

size: -
J: TRBJ2-7
V: TRBV5-6
D: -
DNA: TGTGCCAGCAGCTTGGCCTCCGAGCAGTACTTC
CDR3: CASSLASEQYF

size: -
J: TRBJ1-1
V: TRBV5-1
D: TRBD1
DNA: TGCGCCAGCAGCGGGGGACAGGGCGACACTGAAGCTTTCTTT
CDR3: CASSGGQGDTEAFF

size: -
J: TRBJ1-1
V: TRBV3-1/TRBV3-2
D: -
DNA: TGTGCCAGCAGCCTTGGGACGGCGGCTGAAGCTTTCTTT
CDR3: CASSLGTAAEAFF

size: -
J: TRBJ2-1
V: TRBV11-2
D: -
DNA: TGTGCCAGCAGCTTAGATCGGGGGACCTACAATGAGCAGTTCTTC
CDR3: CASSLDRGTYNEQFF

size: -
J: TRBJ2-5
V: TRBV6-1
D: -
DNA: TGTGCCAGCAGTGAAATTTTCGGGTCGATAGGTTCAGAGACCCAGTACTTC
CDR3: CASSEIFGSIGSETQYF

size: -
J: TRBJ1-1
V: TRBV13
D: -
DNA: TGTGCCAGCAGCACAGGTGGGGGCGCTTCATGGACTGAAGCTTTCTTT
CDR3: CASSTGGGASWTEAFF

size: -
J: TRBJ2-5
V: TRBV6-5
D: TRBD1
DNA: TGTGCCAGCAGAGACAGGGGACAAGAGACCCAGTACTTC
CDR3: CASRDRGQETQYF

size: -
J: TRBJ1-6
V: TRBV9
D: -
DNA: TGTGCCAGCAGCGTAGAGCCCTCGGGAGATTCACCCCTCCACTTT
CDR3: CASSVEPSGDSPLHF

size: -
J: TRBJ1-3
V: TRBV19
D: -
DNA: TGTGCCAGTAGTACGGCAGGTCAAGCTGGAAACACCATATATTTT
CDR3: CASSTAGQAGNTIYF

size: -
J: TRBJ1-2
V: TRBV12-3/TRBV12-4
D: -
DNA: TGTGCCAGCAGTCAGGGGTTAGATGGCTACACCTTC
CDR3: CASSQGLDGYTF

size: -
J: TRBJ2-5
V: TRBV7-8
D: -
DNA: TGTGCCAGCACCCCCCCTGGGGCTAGCATCCAAGAGACCCAGTACTTC
CDR3: CASTPPGASIQETQYF

size: -
J: TRBJ2-3
V: TRBV28
D: -
DNA: TGTGCCAGCAGTCCCCGGGCCCCTAGAGCCACAGATACGCAGTATTTT
CDR3: CASSPRAPRATDTQYF

size: -
J: TRBJ2-7
V: TRBV5-1
D: TRBD2
DNA: TGCGCCAGCAGCTCCCCTAGCGGGAGTACCAACGAGCAGTACTTC
CDR3: CASSSPSGSTNEQYF

size: -
J: TRBJ2-6
V: TRBV25-1
D: -
DNA: TGTGCCAGCACCGATCCCCAGAGCTCTGGGGCCAACGTCCTGACTTTC
CDR3: CASTDPQSSGANVLTF

size: -
J: TRBJ2-3
V: TRBV6-1
D: -
DNA: TGTGCCAGCAGTGAGGGGAGAGTCACAGATACGCAGTATTTT
CDR3: CASSEGRVTDTQYF

size: -
J: TRBJ2-5
V: TRBV6-5
D: TRBD2
DNA: TGTGCCAGCAGCTTACTAGCGGTGGGGGGGGAGACCCAGTACTTC
CDR3: CASSLLAVGGETQYF

size: few
J: TRBJ1-3
V: TRBV4-1
D: TRBD1
DNA: TGCGCCAGCAGACCTATCGGACAGGGAGCCGGAAACACCATATATTTT
CDR3: CASRPIGQGAGNTIYF

size: -
J: TRBJ2-1
V: TRBV4-1
D: -
DNA: TGCGCCAGCAGCCAAGATAGGAACGGGGGGCAAGGTAGTGAGCAGTTCTTC
CDR3: CASSQDRNGGQGSEQFF

size: -
J: TRBJ2-1
V: TRBV10-2
D: TRBD2
DNA: TGCGCCAGCAGTGTGGTAGGACTAGCGGTCAATGAGCAGTTCTTC
CDR3: CASSVVGLAVNEQFF

size: few
J: TRBJ1-5
V: TRBV9
D: -
DNA: TGTGCCAGCAGCGTAACAGGGCAAGGCAATCAGCCCCAGCATTTT
CDR3: CASSVTGQGNQPQHF

size: -
J: TRBJ2-1
V: TRBV20-1
D: TRBD2
DNA: TGCAGTGCTAGTACTAGCGGGAACGAGCAGTTCTTC
CDR3: CSASTSGNEQFF

size: -
J: TRBJ2-1
V: TRBV7-6
D: TRBD2
DNA: TGTGCCAGCAGCCTGACTAGCGGGAGAGTAGGGGAGCAGTTCTTC
CDR3: CASSLTSGRVGEQFF

size: -
J: TRBJ2-5
V: TRBV5-6
D: -
DNA: TGTGCCAGCAGCTTGGGGGGCCGACAAGGATGGGAGACCCAGTACTTC
CDR3: CASSLGGRQGWETQYF

size: -
J: TRBJ2-7
V: TRBV5-1
D: -
DNA: TGCGCCAGCAGCTTGAGAACAACCGGGGGAGACGAGCAGTACTTC
CDR3: CASSLRTTGGDEQYF

size: once
J: TRBJ1-1
V: TRBV5-4
D: -
DNA: TGTGCCAGCAGCTCCACAGGGATTCGGAACACTGAAGCTTTCTTT
CDR3: CASSSTGIRNTEAFF

size: -
J: TRBJ2-1
V: TRBV21-1
D: -
DNA: TGTGCCAGCAGGAGGGGCGACTCCAACAATGAGCAGTTCTTC
CDR3: CASRRGDSNNEQFF

size: -
J: TRBJ2-1
V: TRBV2
D: TRBD2
DNA: TGTGCCAGCAGTGAACAGACTAGCGGGGTAAATGAGCAGTTCTTC
CDR3: CASSEQTSGVNEQFF

size: -
J: TRBJ1-2
V: TRBV6-1
D: -
DNA: TGTGCCAGCAGTGAAGATCGGGCCTATGGCTACACCTTC
CDR3: CASSEDRAYGYTF